Following are 9 T cell receptor beta chains from one sample sequenced in a study of cytomegalovirus exposure and HLA in healthy donors. Assay used: immunoSEQ multiplex PCR; TCRdb lists only in-frame clones, some missing. The table includes about 170,000 clones, less than 90% detected once. Sequenced sample: PBMCs. Every receptor here comes from a woman aged 25 to 39 in good health and CMV-seronegative.

The V gene is TRBV4-3, the J gene TRBJ1-6; 8 bases match TRBD1. This CDR3 has 16 amino acids. V trimming: 0 bases; J trimming: 9 bases; junction bases outside the gene matches: 7. Looked up from germline, CDR1 is LGHNA and CDR2 is YSLEER. The CDR3 sequence is CASSQDFGQGSSPLHF. The CDR3 DNA is TGCGCCAGCAGCCAAGACTTTGGACAGGGAAGTTCACCCCTCCACTTT.

The rearrangement joins TRBV9 to TRBJ1-3, with 8 bases that match TRBD1. Germline CDR1 and CDR2: SGDLS and YYNGEE. With 0 bases clipped from V and 1 base from J, the junction kept 6 bases outside the gene matches. CDR3 size: 17 residues. In nucleotides, the CDR3 is TGTGCCAGCAGCGTAGCCGTGGACAGGGATTCTGGAAACACCATATATTTT. It codes for CASSVAVDRDSGNTIYF. The whole variable domain, filled in from reference TRBV9 and TRBJ1-3, reads DSGVTQTPKHLITATGQRVTLRCSPRSGDLSVYWYQQSLDQGLQFLIQYYNGEERAKGNILERFSAQQFPDLHSELNLSSLELGDSALYFCASSVAVDRDSGNTIYFGEGSWLTVV.

This chain joins TRBV6-4 and TRBJ1-2; D might be TRBD1 (6 bases). The germline V and J ends were trimmed by 4 bases and 8 bases, with 14 bases remaining between them. The CDR3 is 13 residues long. Germline CDR1 MRHNA, CDR2 SNTAGT. CDR3 residues: CASSAGTRRGYTF. For the CDR3, the DNA is TGTGCCAGCAGTGCCGGGACAAGGCGAGGCTACACCTTC.

This chain joins TRBV29-1 and TRBJ2-3, with D possibly being TRBD1 or TRBD2 (5 bases each). The germline V gene has CDR1 SQVTM and CDR2 ANQGSEA. CDR3 length equals 15 residues. Trimming cost V 7 bases and J 3 bases, with 20 bases left between them. The CDR3 is CSASPLRDQTDTQYF. The CDR3 region has the DNA TGCAGCGCGTCCCCTTTGAGGGACCAAACAGATACGCAGTATTTT.

Only one count was recorded for this clone. CDR3 region: CASSLDGGSSGNTIYF. In DNA, the CDR3 is TGTGCCAGCAGCTTAGATGGGGGATCCTCTGGAAACACCATATATTTT. The rearrangement uses TRBV7-9 and TRBJ1-3, with D perhaps matching TRBD1 (5 bases). V shed 1 base and J shed 0 bases, with 10 bases lying between them. The CDR3 contains 16 residues. Germline V gene data show CDR1 as SEHNR and CDR2 as FQNEAQ (reference sequence).

This chain connects TRBV5-6 to TRBJ1-4; tentatively, D is TRBD1 (5 bases). CDR3 length equals 16 residues. V lost 1 base and J lost 0, with 10 bases in between. Germline values: CDR1 SGHDT, CDR2 YYEEEE. CDR3: CASSLYDRSTNEKLFF. Here the CDR3 DNA reads TGTGCCAGCAGCTTGTACGACAGATCAACTAATGAAAAACTGTTTTTT.

This rearrangement joins TRBV7-2 to TRBJ1-5; tentative D call: TRBD1 (5 bases). V lost 5 bases to trimming and J lost 6 bases, with 23 bases between them. The CDR3 runs to 17 residues. Germline V gene lookup returns CDR1 SGHTA and CDR2 FQGNSA. CDR3 sequence: CASSPGGGGGRVQPQHF. The CDR3 bases are TGTGCCAGCAGCCCGGGTGGCGGGGGTGGTAGGGTTCAGCCCCAGCATTTT.

The V gene is TRBV11-2, the J gene TRBJ1-1; unclear D gene. The CDR3 has 14 amino acids. CDR1 is SGHAT and CDR2 is FQNNGV in the germline V gene. Trimming removed 5 bases from V and 3 bases from J, with 13 bases in between. The CDR3: CASSKTTHDTEAFF. As DNA, the CDR3 is TGTGCCAGCAGCAAAACAACCCACGACACTGAAGCTTTCTTT.

The rearrangement joins TRBV7-9 to TRBJ2-5, with TRBD1 matching 10 bases. After removal of 4 bases from V and 5 bases from J, the junction contained 1 base not matched to a gene. Germline CDR1 reads SEHNR; CDR2 reads FQNEAQ (reference sequence). The CDR3 covers 13 residues. The CDR3 loop reads CASSSTGGETQYF. The CDR3 DNA reads TGTGCCAGCAGCTCGACAGGGGGCGAGACCCAGTACTTC.